These 8 T cell receptor beta chains were all obtained from the same sample, sequenced in a study of blood T cell repertoires in COVID-19. Profiling relied on immunoSEQ multiplex PCR, and the TCRdb table lists in-frame clones only, not all of them. Of 150,000 or so clones in the sample, 84% were seen once. The sequenced material came from peripheral blood. The receptors were sampled from a human donor in a cohort sampled during active COVID-19.

The gene calls are TRBV25-1 and TRBJ1-1; 7 nucleotides match TRBD1. The CDR3 loop spans 16 amino acids. Germline CDR1 reads MGHDK; CDR2 reads SYGVNS. J gave up 0 bases and V 4 bases, and 8 bases lay outside the gene matches. The CDR3 DNA follows: TGTGCCAGCAGTGGGGGGACAGCCTCTATGAACACTGAAGCTTTCTTT. As protein: CASSGGTASMNTEAFF.

V gene TRBV12-3 or TRBV12-4 combines with J gene TRBJ1-3; D gene unclear. CDR3 length equals 12 residues. Trimming left V 3 bases short and J 3 bases short, with 3 bases between. CDR3 sequence reads: CASSFSGNTIYF. In nucleotides, the CDR3 is TGTGCCAGCAGTTTTAGTGGAAACACCATATATTTT.

The rearrangement joins TRBV5-6 to TRBJ2-2, with 11 bases fitting TRBD2. Germline CDR1 SGHDT, CDR2 YYEEEE. This CDR3 comprises 15 residues. V was pared by 4 bases and J by 6 bases, with 5 bases of the junction left unmatched. The CDR3 spells CASSSSGRAPGELFF. CDR3 nucleotide sequence: TGTGCCAGCAGCAGTAGCGGGAGGGCCCCCGGGGAGCTGTTTTTT.

The chain is built from TRBV5-8 and TRBJ2-1; D possibly corresponds to TRBD1 (5 bases). Germline V lookup: CDR1 SGHTS, CDR2 YDEGEE. This CDR3 is built from 15 residues. V lost 0 bases, J lost 6 bases, and 13 bases lay in between. In nucleotides, the CDR3 is TGTGCCAGCAGCTTGGACTACGGACAAATCAATGAGCAGTTCTTC. This encodes CASSLDYGQINEQFF.

This chain links TRBV1 with TRBJ2-1; no check of the table's D call, TRBD2, against the DNA was made. TRBV1 is designated a pseudogene. The CDR3 has 14 residues. CDR3 DNA sequence: TGCACCAGCAGCCAGGAGGCTACCTACAATGAGCAGTTCTTC. The encoded protein is CTSSQEATYNEQFF.

The CDR3 loop is CASSLVGQGGKTQYF. CDR3 DNA sequence: TGTGCCAGCAGCTTAGTAGGACAGGGGGGTAAGACCCAGTACTTC. The rearrangement joins TRBV11-2 to TRBJ2-5; 10 bases line up with TRBD1. Unmatched junction bases numbered 5, after V lost 1 base and J lost 6 bases. Germline loops: CDR1 SGHAT, CDR2 FQNNGV. The CDR3 spans 15 residues.

The V and J genes are TRBV6-6 and TRBJ1-4, with D possibly being TRBD1 (5 bases). The CDR3 consists of 14 residues. The V gene's germline CDR1 is MNHNY and CDR2 SVGAGI (reference sequence). V lost 4 bases and J lost 4, with 10 bases in between. CDR3 nucleotide sequence: TGTGCCAGCAGTTCGACAGTTAATAATGAAAAACTGTTTTTT. Its protein product is CASSSTVNNEKLFF.

The rearrangement links TRBV19 to TRBJ1-2, with D hard to call. This CDR3 comprises 13 residues. V was shortened by 1 base and J by 6 bases, with 9 bases between the two germline ends. CDR1 is LNHDA and CDR2 is SQIVND in the germline V gene (reference sequence). CDR3 DNA sequence: TGTGCCAGTAGTATAGCGCCAGGCAATGGCTACACCTTC. Encoded protein: CASSIAPGNGYTF.